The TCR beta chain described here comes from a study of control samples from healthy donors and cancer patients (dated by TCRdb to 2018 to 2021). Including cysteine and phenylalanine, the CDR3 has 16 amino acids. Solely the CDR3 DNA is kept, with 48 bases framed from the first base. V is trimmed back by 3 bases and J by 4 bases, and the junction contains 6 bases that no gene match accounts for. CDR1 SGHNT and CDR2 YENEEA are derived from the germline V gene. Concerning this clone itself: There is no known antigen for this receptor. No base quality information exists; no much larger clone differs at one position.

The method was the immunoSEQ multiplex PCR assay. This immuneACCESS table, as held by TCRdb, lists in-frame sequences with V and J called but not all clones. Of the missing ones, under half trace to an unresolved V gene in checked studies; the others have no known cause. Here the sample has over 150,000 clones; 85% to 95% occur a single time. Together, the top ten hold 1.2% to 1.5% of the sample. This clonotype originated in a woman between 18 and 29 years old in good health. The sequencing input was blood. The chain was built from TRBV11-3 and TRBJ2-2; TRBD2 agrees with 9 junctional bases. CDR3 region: CASSFPAGGVTGELFF. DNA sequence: TGTGCCAGCAGCTTCCCAGCGGGAGGTGTCACCGGGGAGCTGTTTTTT.